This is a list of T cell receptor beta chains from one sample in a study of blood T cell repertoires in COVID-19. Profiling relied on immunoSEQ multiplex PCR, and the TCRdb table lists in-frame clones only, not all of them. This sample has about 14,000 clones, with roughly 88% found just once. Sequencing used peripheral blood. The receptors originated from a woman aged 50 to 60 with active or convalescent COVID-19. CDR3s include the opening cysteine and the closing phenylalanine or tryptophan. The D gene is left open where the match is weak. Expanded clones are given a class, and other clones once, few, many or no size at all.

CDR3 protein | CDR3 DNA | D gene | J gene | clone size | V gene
CASSAKEGAYEQYF | TGTGCCAGCAGTGCAAAGGAAGGGGCCTACGAGCAGTACTTC | - | TRBJ2-7 | - | TRBV2
CSVHWVAGVFNEQFF | TGCAGCGTCCACTGGGTAGCGGGAGTATTCAATGAGCAGTTCTTC | TRBD2 | TRBJ2-1 | - | TRBV29-1
CAISSSGGETQYF | TGTGCCATCAGTAGCTCGGGGGGGGAGACCCAGTACTTC | TRBD2 | TRBJ2-5 | - | TRBV10-3
CASRPIAGGETQYF | TGTGCCAGCAGACCTATAGCGGGAGGGGAGACCCAGTACTTC | TRBD2 | TRBJ2-5 | - | TRBV6-5
CASHTAGPGYNEQFF | TGTGCCAGCCATACGGCGGGCCCCGGGTACAATGAGCAGTTCTTC | - | TRBJ2-1 | once | TRBV28
CASSAQGQYNSPLHF | TGTGCCAGCAGCGCCCAGGGACAGTATAATTCACCCCTCCACTTT | TRBD1 | TRBJ1-6 | - | TRBV2
CASSPRLAGGGETQYF | TGTGCCAGCAGCCCCCGACTAGCGGGGGGAGGAGAGACCCAGTACTTC | TRBD2 | TRBJ2-5 | once | TRBV9
CASSTDDSLTEAFF | TGTGCCAGTAGTACAGACGACAGCCTCACTGAAGCTTTCTTT | - | TRBJ1-1 | - | TRBV19
CASSSYRGEQFF | TGTGCCAGCAGTTCCTACAGGGGTGAGCAGTTCTTC | TRBD1 | TRBJ2-1 | - | TRBV25-1
CASSAGDRPSSYEQYF | TGCGCCAGCAGCGCAGGGGACAGACCCAGCTCCTACGAGCAGTACTTC | TRBD1 | TRBJ2-7 | - | TRBV5-1
CASSLRGLTPEQYF | TGTGCCAGTAGCCTCCGGGGACTAACCCCCGAGCAGTACTTC | TRBD2 | TRBJ2-7 | once | TRBV19
CASSLGQGNNEKLFF | TGTGCTAGCAGCTTGGGACAGGGGAATAATGAAAAACTGTTTTTT | TRBD1 | TRBJ1-4 | - | TRBV7-7
CASSLRGFFEAFF | TGTGCCAGCAGCTTGAGAGGGTTCTTTGAAGCTTTCTTT | - | TRBJ1-1 | - | TRBV5-6
CAWSVHGGDGYTF | TGTGCCTGGAGTGTACACGGGGGGGATGGCTACACCTTC | - | TRBJ1-2 | - | TRBV30
CASGSDTSYTQYF | TGTGCCAGCGGGTCGGACACTTCGTATACGCAGTATTTT | - | TRBJ2-3 | - | TRBV9
CASSFRTGGAGYGYTF | TGCGCCAGCAGCTTCCGGACAGGGGGCGCCGGCTATGGCTACACCTTC | TRBD1 | TRBJ1-2 | medium-sized | TRBV5-1
CASSIGAQVYEQYF | TGTGCCAGCAGCATAGGGGCTCAGGTTTACGAGCAGTACTTC | - | TRBJ2-7 | - | TRBV7-9
CASSTGQGHSPLHF | TGTGCCAGTAGTACGGGACAGGGGCATTCACCCCTCCACTTT | TRBD1 | TRBJ1-6 | few | TRBV19
CASSDNGYTF | TGTGCCAGCAGCGACAATGGCTACACCTTC | - | TRBJ1-2 | - | TRBV9
CASSDGWTSGPYEQYF | TGTGCCAGCAGTGACGGGTGGACTAGCGGTCCCTACGAGCAGTACTTC | TRBD2 | TRBJ2-7 | - | TRBV6-4
CASSYLAGPSNEQFF | TGTGCCAGCAGTTACCTGGCAGGGCCGTCCAATGAGCAGTTCTTC | - | TRBJ2-1 | - | TRBV6-2/TRBV6-3
CASRTGTRSTDTQYF | TGTGCCAGCAGGACCGGGACTAGGTCCACAGATACGCAGTATTTT | TRBD2 | TRBJ2-3 | - | TRBV5-4